The 28 T cell receptor beta chains below come from one sample, sequenced in a study of early T cells in non-severe SARS-CoV-2 infection. One entry per CDR3 protein, called by TCRdb with MiXCR from the 5' RACE reads. Found here are 65,000 to 95,000 distinct CDR3 sequences, about 17% of them singletons; the top ten hold less than 3.5%. Sequenced material: whole blood. All receptors come from an adult who was a healthcare worker with PCR-confirmed SARS-CoV-2 infection or an uninfected control (not recorded which).

The CDR3: CASSLFGATQYF. CDR3 nucleotide sequence: TGTGCCAGCAGTCTTTTCGGGGCTACGCAGTATTTT. The chain carries TRBV12-3 or TRBV12-4 and TRBJ2-3; D is tentatively TRBD1 or TRBD2 (5 bases each). This CDR3 is built from 12 residues. V was shortened by 5 bases and J by 8 bases, with 11 bases between the two germline ends.

In this sample, this clonotype turned up a few times. The J gene is TRBJ2-2, the V gene TRBV20-1, with TRBD2 matching over 9 bases. The CDR3 loop spans 13 amino acids. Losses at the gene ends were 6 bases for V and 3 bases for J; bases not matched to a gene: 2. From germline, CDR1 is DFQATT and CDR2 SNEGSKA (reference sequence). CDR3 bases: TGCAGTGCCGTAGCGGGGGACACCGGGGAGCTGTTTTTT. Translated, it gives CSAVAGDTGELFF.

This clonotype was picked up a small number of times. The chain employs TRBV3-1 and TRBJ2-7; 8 bases align to TRBD1. Trimming at V came to 3 bases and at J to 0 bases, leaving 13 bases not matched to a gene. There are 18 residues in the CDR3. CDR1 LGHDT and CDR2 YNNKEL come from the germline V gene (reference sequence). As DNA, the CDR3 is TGTGCCAGCAGCCATTTCGGGACAGGATCGTACACCTCCTACGAGCAGTACTTC. Translating gives CASSHFGTGSYTSYEQYF.

This clonotype was recorded a few times. The chain joins TRBV29-1 to TRBJ1-5; D gene unclear. Trimming pared 4 bases from V and 4 bases from J, leaving 11 bases between. Germline V gene data show CDR1 as SQVTM and CDR2 as ANQGSEA. CDR3 length: 13 amino acids. In DNA form, the CDR3 reads TGCAGCGTTGGGGGAGGGTTTAATCAGCCCCAGCATTTT. It translates to CSVGGGFNQPQHF.

The genes are TRBV10-1 and TRBJ2-1, with 16 bases lining up with TRBD2. The CDR3 has 15 residues. Germline V CDR1 and CDR2: WNHNN, SYGVQD (reference sequence). Unmatched junction bases numbered 3, after V lost 5 bases and J lost 8 bases. As DNA, the CDR3 is TGCGCCAGCAGTCCGGGACTAGCGGGAGGGGATGAGCAGTTCTTC. Protein: CASSPGLAGGDEQFF.

This clonotype was detected many times. The chain joins TRBV6-1 to TRBJ2-3; D is possibly TRBD1 (6 bases). CDR3 length: 13 amino acids. V lost 10 bases and J lost 3, with 14 bases in between. Germline V gene lookup returns CDR1 MNHNS and CDR2 SASEGT. For the CDR3, the DNA is TGTGCCACCACAGGGAAGGCTACAGATACGCAGTATTTT. Encoded protein: CATTGKATDTQYF.

This clonotype appeared a few times. The gene calls are TRBV29-1 and TRBJ2-7; 8 nucleotides align to TRBD2. From germline, CDR1 is SQVTM and CDR2 ANQGSEA. The CDR3 has 13 residues. The J segment lost 7 bases and the V segment lost 6 bases, leaving 11 bases of the junction unmatched. DNA for the CDR3: TGCAGCGTCTCCCCCGGGAGGGTAGGAGAGCAGTACTTC. Encoded protein: CSVSPGRVGEQYF.

In this sample, this clonotype turned up many times. The chain joins TRBV11-2 to TRBJ2-5; D is tentatively TRBD1 or TRBD2 (5 bases each). The CDR3 extends over 14 amino acids. Between the trimmed V and J ends, which lost 4 bases and 2 bases, there was a span of 11 bases. CDR1 SGHAT and CDR2 FQNNGV come from the germline V gene. This CDR3 reads CASSSGTAQETQYF. The CDR3 DNA sequence: TGTGCCAGCAGCTCTGGGACGGCTCAAGAGACCCAGTACTTC.

In this sample, this clonotype turned up a few times. The chain links TRBV29-1 to TRBJ1-2; D may be TRBD1 (5 bases). Germline V gives CDR1 SQVTM, CDR2 ANQGSEA. Trimming stripped 0 bases from V and 14 bases from J, with 10 bases between. The CDR3 has 10 amino acids. CDR3 nucleotides: TGCAGCGTTGAAGATTTGGGGCGGACCTTC. Translated, it gives CSVEDLGRTF.

The genes are TRBV28 and TRBJ2-7; D unclear. V was clipped by 2 bases and J by 7 bases, with 15 bases between them. The germline gives CDR1 MDHEN, CDR2 SYDVKM. CDR3 size: 14 residues. The CDR3 protein is CASSLGFESKEQYF. Here the CDR3 DNA reads TGTGCCAGCAGTTTAGGCTTTGAATCGAAAGAGCAGTACTTC.

The sample holds a few counts of this clonotype. At one boundary the junction diverges from the germline segment, which might be a read error. The chain has TRBV3-1 and TRBJ2-7; 7 bases are shared with TRBD2. CDR1 and CDR2 (germline): LGHDT, YNNKEL (reference sequence). CDR3 length: 12 amino acids. In DNA form, the CDR3 reads TGTCCCAGCAGCCAAGATCGGACTAGAAAGTACTTC. Translating it yields CPSSQDRTRKYF.

This clonotype has more than one count but fewer than ten. CDR3 sequence: CATSEPGVAGGTEQFF. CDR3 bases: TGTGCCACCAGTGAGCCGGGAGTAGCGGGGGGGACTGAGCAGTTCTTC. V is TRBV24-1 and J is TRBJ2-1; 11 bases map to TRBD2. Germline CDR1 reads KGHDR; CDR2 reads SFDVKD. CDR3 length: 16 residues. Germline trimming cut 4 bases from V and 9 bases from J; bases unmatched to any gene: 10.

V gene TRBV28 combines with J gene TRBJ1-5; D remains ambiguous. Germline V CDR1 and CDR2: MDHEN, SYDVKM. This CDR3 is 16 amino acids long. V was clipped by 6 bases and J by 4 bases, with 19 bases between them. The CDR3 region is CASSPPMGRRNQPQHF. The CDR3, as DNA: TGTGCCAGCAGCCCCCCGATGGGGAGGAGGAATCAGCCCCAGCATTTT.

This clonotype was picked up many times. The chain uses TRBV28 and TRBJ1-5; D call uncertain. V dropped 5 bases and J dropped 5 bases, with 4 bases sitting between them. Germline CDR1 reads MDHEN; CDR2 reads SYDVKM. The CDR3 has 11 residues. CDR3 in DNA: TGTGCCAGCAGTCCTGATCAGCCCCAGCATTTT. This translates into CASSPDQPQHF.

Ten or more counts support this clonotype. V and J are TRBV20-1 and TRBJ1-4; D is unresolved. Germline CDR1 DFQATT, CDR2 SNEGSKA (reference sequence). V gave up 0 bases and J gave up 5 bases, with 13 bases separating them. The CDR3 has 15 amino acids. This CDR3 is CSARDLSERNEKLFF. CDR3 nucleotides: TGCAGTGCTAGAGATTTATCGGAAAGAAATGAAAAACTGTTTTTT.

The chain recombines TRBV12-3 or TRBV12-4 with TRBJ1-2, with no clear D. The CDR3 is 13 amino acids. The V end lost 2 bases, the J end lost 8 bases, and 12 bases lay between the germline ends. CDR3 residues: CASSLIGVGGYTF. The CDR3 nucleotides read TGTGCCAGCAGTTTAATTGGGGTTGGCGGCTACACCTTC.

This clonotype showed up just a few times. This chain joins TRBV27 and TRBJ1-1; no firm D call. Germline CDR1 reads MNHEY; CDR2 reads SMNVEV (reference sequence). The CDR3 spans 15 residues. V lost 3 bases and J 0 bases, leaving 11 bases between the germline ends. The CDR3 loop is CASSLEGSLNTEAFF. Written as DNA, the CDR3 is TGTGCCAGCAGTTTGGAAGGCAGTCTGAACACTGAAGCTTTCTTT.

This clonotype was seen only a few times. This rearrangement joins TRBV9 to TRBJ2-1; TRBD1 matches 7 bases. Trimming at V came to 3 bases and at J to 7 bases, leaving 10 bases not matched to a gene. The CDR3 has 15 amino acids. Germline V gene data show CDR1 as SGDLS and CDR2 as YYNGEE. DNA of the CDR3: TGTGCCAGCAGCGGTCCGGGACAGTCCTTTAATGAGCAGTTCTTC. Its protein is CASSGPGQSFNEQFF.

A note on this clonotype: The CDR3 does not end in the conserved phenylalanine or tryptophan, so this is likely a read error. It is unclear where the CDR3 begins or ends on the DNA, so no DNA is shown, and the CDR3 is as TCRdb lists it. The V gene is TRBV25-1, the J gene TRBJ2-2; TRBD1, the D gene given by the table, was not confirmed from the DNA. CDR1 and CDR2 (germline): MGHDK, SYGVNS. The CDR3 spans 15 amino acids, including both terminal residues. CDR3 loop: CASSYPRTLFTPLSS.

The J gene is TRBJ2-1, the V gene TRBV2, with 8 bases fitting TRBD1. The CDR3 sequence is 12 residues long. Germline CDR1 SNHLY, CDR2 FYNNEI. V lost 6 bases and J lost 7; bases outside the gene matches: 2. CDR3: CASRGQGNEQFF. The CDR3 nucleotides are TGTGCCAGCAGAGGACAGGGAAATGAGCAGTTCTTC.

This clonotype showed up many times. The chain has TRBV7-6 and TRBJ2-2, with TRBD2 identical over 8 bases. CDR1 is SGHVS and CDR2 is FNYEAQ in the germline V gene. V gave up 5 bases and J gave up 4 bases; unmatched junction bases: 12. The CDR3 totals 17 residues. The CDR3 protein is CASSTIPSGSSTGELFF. The CDR3 bases are TGTGCCAGCAGCACCATCCCGAGCGGGAGTAGCACCGGGGAGCTGTTTTTT.

This chain connects TRBV5-6 to TRBJ2-3; 9 positions match TRBD1. The CDR3 runs 17 residues. V lost 4 bases, J lost 5 bases, and 14 bases stayed unmatched. From germline, CDR1 is SGHDT and CDR2 YYEEEE. CDR3 sequence reads: CASSPRPRDREVDTQYF. The CDR3 coding sequence is TGTGCCAGCAGCCCCAGGCCCCGGGACAGGGAGGTAGATACGCAGTATTTT.

The chain links TRBV7-9 to TRBJ1-5; the D gene is possibly TRBD1 (6 bases). V dropped 3 bases and J dropped 4 bases, with 10 bases sitting between them. CDR1 and CDR2 (germline): SEHNR, FQNEAQ (reference sequence). The length of the CDR3 is 14 residues. The CDR3 coding sequence is TGTGCCAGCAGCTTGGACAGCGATAATCAGCCCCAGCATTTT. Translating it yields CASSLDSDNQPQHF.

V usage is TRBV11-1 and J usage is TRBJ2-2; D is unresolved. The germline gives CDR1 SGHAT, CDR2 FQDESV (reference sequence). The V and J ends lost 1 base and 1 base respectively, with 7 bases between them. The CDR3 loop spans 15 amino acids. CDR3 sequence: CASSLGTLNTGELFF. The CDR3 coding sequence is TGTGCCAGCAGCTTAGGTACCCTGAACACCGGGGAGCTGTTTTTT. Together with reference TRBV11-1 and TRBJ2-2, the CDR3 gives the full variable domain: EAEVAQSPRYKITEKSQAVAFWCDPISGHATLYWYRQILGQGPELLVQFQDESVVDDSQLPKDRFSAERLKGVDSTLKIQPAELGDSAMYLCASSLGTLNTGELFFGEGSRLTVL.

This clonotype occurred a few times. This chain connects TRBV20-1 to TRBJ2-7; TRBD2 agrees at 14 bases. Germline V gene lookup returns CDR1 DFQATT and CDR2 SNEGSKA (reference sequence). The CDR3 loop spans 15 amino acids. V gave up 3 bases and J gave up 3 bases; unmatched junction bases: 4. The CDR3 loop reads CSARGLAGVVYEQYF. The CDR3, as DNA: TGCAGTGCTAGGGGACTAGCGGGAGTCGTCTACGAGCAGTACTTC.

In this sample, this clonotype turned up a few times. The CDR3 sequence: CASSQERVGENSPLHF. The CDR3, as DNA: TGTGCCAGCAGCCAAGAGAGGGTAGGGGAGAATTCACCCCTCCACTTT. This chain links TRBV3-1 with TRBJ1-6; D might be TRBD1 (5 bases). CDR3 length: 16 amino acids. V was cut by 0 bases and J by 7 bases, with 13 bases left in between. Per the germline V gene, CDR1 is LGHDT and CDR2 is YNNKEL (reference sequence).

This clonotype was seen more than once but under ten times. This sequence joins TRBV28 and TRBJ2-7; D may be TRBD2 (6 bases). Looked up from germline, CDR1 is MDHEN and CDR2 is SYDVKM. V shed 2 bases and J shed 1 base, with 12 bases lying between them. The CDR3 sequence is 15 residues long. CDR3 in amino acids: CASSLRGLLSYEQYF. CDR3 sequence (DNA): TGTGCCAGCAGTTTAAGGGGACTCCTGTCCTACGAGCAGTACTTC.

The rearrangement joins TRBV29-1 to TRBJ1-1; tentative D call: TRBD1 (5 bases). The V gene's germline CDR1 is SQVTM and CDR2 ANQGSEA. CDR3 length: 13 amino acids. The ends were cut back, 8 bases at V and 4 bases at J, with 17 bases in the middle. The CDR3 loop is CSSRGPQITEAFF. The CDR3 nucleotides are TGCAGCTCCCGGGGACCACAAATCACTGAAGCTTTCTTT.